Listed here is a single T cell receptor beta chain. The data derive from a study of OX40 agonist ivuxolimab in advanced cancers. Background on the study: Having had anti-PD-1, anti-PD-L1 or anti-CTLA-4 therapy before was allowed, and about 42% had some. Partial responses were achieved by three patients, of whom one had hepatocellular carcinoma and two had cutaneous melanoma.

The method was immunoSEQ multiplex PCR; TCRdb's version includes in-frame clones alone and lacks a portion of them. The sample has around 70,000 clones, 85% to 90% seen once; the top ten hold roughly 3%. Deletions cut 2 bases from V and 0 bases from J, with 7 bases between. This CDR3 contains 14 residues. Germline CDR1 is SGHAT and CDR2 is FQNNGV. The chain recombines TRBV11-2 with TRBJ1-1; possibly TRBD1 for D (5 bases). Here the sequenced sample was CD4+ or CD8+ T cells sorted from blood, taken in a trial of the OX40 agonist ivuxolimab. The clonotype was recovered from an adult with an advanced solid tumor such as melanoma, head and neck, liver or kidney cancer. This CDR3 is CASSLQGLNTEAFF. CDR3 DNA sequence: TGTGCCAGCAGCTTACAGGGATTGAACACTGAAGCTTTCTTT.